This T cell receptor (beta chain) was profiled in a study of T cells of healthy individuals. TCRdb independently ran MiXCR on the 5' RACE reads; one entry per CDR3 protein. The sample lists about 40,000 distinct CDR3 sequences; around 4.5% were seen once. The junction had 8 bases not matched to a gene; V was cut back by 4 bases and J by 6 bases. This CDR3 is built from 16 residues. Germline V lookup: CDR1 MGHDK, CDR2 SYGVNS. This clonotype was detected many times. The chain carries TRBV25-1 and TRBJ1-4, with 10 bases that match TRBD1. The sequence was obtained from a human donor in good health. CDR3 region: CASSGDRGRADEKLFF. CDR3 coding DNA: TGTGCCAGCAGTGGAGACAGGGGGCGTGCGGATGAAAAACTGTTTTTT.